A selection of T cell receptor beta chains follows, all from one sample in a study of T-cell memory formation after mild COVID-19. TCRdb re-analysed the 5' RACE reads in MiXCR, keeping a single row per CDR3 protein. The data show roughly 160,000 distinct CDR3 sequences, roughly 13% seen once. Sequencing was carried out using PBMCs or a T cell subset sorted from them (not recorded which). The receptors derive from a man younger than 30 who had mild COVID-19 (a few samples of this study predate the infection). Cell type and time point are not known. CDR3s include the opening cysteine and the closing phenylalanine or tryptophan. Fields, in order: clone size, J gene, V gene, D gene, CDR3 protein, CDR3 DNA. The D gene is left open where the match is weak. Expanded clones get a size class; other rows say once, few or many, or leave the size out.

clone_size: .
j_call: TRBJ2-7
v_call: TRBV27
d_call: .
cdr3_aa: CASSFSKTGPSPYEQYF
cdr3_nt: TGTGCCAGCAGTTTTAGCAAGACAGGACCCAGCCCCTACGAGCAGTACTTC

clone_size: .
j_call: TRBJ1-6
v_call: TRBV5-5
d_call: .
cdr3_aa: CASSLEGSSYNSPLHF
cdr3_nt: TGTGCCAGCAGCTTGGAGGGGAGCTCCTATAATTCACCCCTCCACTTT

clone_size: .
j_call: TRBJ2-1
v_call: TRBV5-1
d_call: TRBD2
cdr3_aa: CASSFRPAGQNEQFF
cdr3_nt: TGCGCCAGCAGCTTTCGACCAGCGGGGCAGAATGAGCAGTTCTTC

clone_size: .
j_call: TRBJ1-1
v_call: TRBV12-3/TRBV12-4
d_call: TRBD1
cdr3_aa: CATRQGPWDRAFF
cdr3_nt: TGTGCCACCAGACAGGGCCCCTGGGATCGGGCTTTCTTT

clone_size: .
j_call: TRBJ1-5
v_call: TRBV6-5
d_call: .
cdr3_aa: CASSPQGSQVNVQPQHF
cdr3_nt: TGTGCCAGCAGTCCCCAAGGTAGTCAGGTTAATGTCCAGCCCCAGCATTTT

clone_size: once
j_call: TRBJ2-5
v_call: TRBV24-1
d_call: .
cdr3_aa: CATSEPSREETQYF
cdr3_nt: TGTGCCACCAGTGAGCCCTCGAGGGAAGAGACCCAGTACTTC

clone_size: .
j_call: TRBJ2-3
v_call: TRBV12-3/TRBV12-4
d_call: TRBD2
cdr3_aa: CASSFRLAGGTDTQYF
cdr3_nt: TGTGCCAGCAGTTTTAGGCTAGCGGGGGGCACAGATACGCAGTATTTT

clone_size: many
j_call: TRBJ2-7
v_call: TRBV4-1
d_call: TRBD2
cdr3_aa: CASSQAGQLAGGHEQYF
cdr3_nt: TGCGCCAGCAGCCAAGCCGGCCAACTAGCGGGGGGGCACGAGCAGTACTTC

clone_size: few
j_call: TRBJ2-5
v_call: TRBV6-1
d_call: TRBD1
cdr3_aa: CASSWDRGGEQETQYF
cdr3_nt: TGTGCCAGCAGCTGGGACAGGGGTGGGGAACAAGAGACCCAGTACTTC

clone_size: .
j_call: TRBJ2-1
v_call: TRBV5-1
d_call: .
cdr3_aa: CASSLKGAKASNEQFF
cdr3_nt: TGCGCCAGCAGCTTAAAGGGCGCGAAGGCGAGCAATGAGCAGTTCTTC

clone_size: few
j_call: TRBJ2-2
v_call: TRBV20-1
d_call: TRBD2
cdr3_aa: CSASEAGAGGRNTGELFF
cdr3_nt: TGCAGTGCTAGTGAAGCGGGAGCGGGGGGGCGGAACACCGGGGAGCTGTTTTTT

clone_size: few
j_call: TRBJ1-2
v_call: TRBV20-1
d_call: .
cdr3_aa: CSARPQGKDYGYTF
cdr3_nt: TGCAGTGCTAGGCCTCAGGGGAAAGACTATGGCTACACCTTC

clone_size: few
j_call: TRBJ2-3
v_call: TRBV10-3
d_call: TRBD1
cdr3_aa: CAISGQGSRTDTQYF
cdr3_nt: TGTGCCATCAGTGGACAGGGGAGCCGCACAGATACGCAGTATTTT

clone_size: few
j_call: TRBJ2-2
v_call: TRBV5-1
d_call: .
cdr3_aa: CASSLKGPNTGELFF
cdr3_nt: TGCGCCAGCAGCTTGAAGGGACCGAACACCGGGGAGCTGTTTTTT

clone_size: .
j_call: TRBJ2-5
v_call: TRBV20-1
d_call: TRBD2
cdr3_aa: CSARVPAGDQETQYF
cdr3_nt: TGCAGTGCTAGAGTGCCAGCGGGGGACCAAGAGACCCAGTACTTC

clone_size: few
j_call: TRBJ2-7
v_call: TRBV28
d_call: .
cdr3_aa: CASSSPRLSYEQYF
cdr3_nt: TGTGCCAGCAGTTCCCCACGTCTGTCCTACGAGCAGTACTTC

clone_size: many
j_call: TRBJ2-7
v_call: TRBV27
d_call: .
cdr3_aa: CASSFGRAYEQYF
cdr3_nt: TGTGCCAGCAGTTTTGGCAGAGCCTACGAGCAGTACTTC

clone_size: few
j_call: TRBJ2-3
v_call: TRBV7-9
d_call: TRBD1
cdr3_aa: CASSRTGSDTQYF
cdr3_nt: TGTGCCAGCAGCCGGACAGGGTCAGATACGCAGTATTTT

clone_size: many
j_call: TRBJ2-6
v_call: TRBV11-2
d_call: .
cdr3_aa: CASRFSGANVLTF
cdr3_nt: TGTGCCAGCCGCTTCTCTGGGGCCAACGTCCTGACTTTC

clone_size: few
j_call: TRBJ1-2
v_call: TRBV12-3/TRBV12-4
d_call: .
cdr3_aa: CASSLGGAMTYGYTF
cdr3_nt: TGTGCCAGCAGTTTAGGAGGGGCAATGACGTATGGCTACACCTTC

clone_size: many
j_call: TRBJ2-1
v_call: TRBV27
d_call: TRBD1
cdr3_aa: CASRLPGQGNNEQFF
cdr3_nt: TGTGCCAGCAGGCTACCGGGACAGGGGAATAATGAGCAGTTCTTC

clone_size: .
j_call: TRBJ2-2
v_call: TRBV6-6
d_call: .
cdr3_aa: CASITVPNTGELFF
cdr3_nt: TGTGCCAGCATTACCGTCCCGAACACCGGGGAGCTGTTTTTT

clone_size: .
j_call: TRBJ1-5
v_call: TRBV12-3/TRBV12-4
d_call: .
cdr3_aa: CASSFSSNQPQHF
cdr3_nt: TGTGCCAGCAGTTTTTCAAGCAATCAGCCCCAGCATTTT

clone_size: .
j_call: TRBJ1-4
v_call: TRBV6-5
d_call: .
cdr3_aa: CASGLTGGGEKLFF
cdr3_nt: TGTGCCAGCGGGTTAACAGGAGGTGGTGAAAAACTGTTTTTT

clone_size: medium-sized
j_call: TRBJ1-5
v_call: TRBV19
d_call: .
cdr3_aa: CASSIDGAGGNQPQHF
cdr3_nt: TGTGCCAGTAGTATAGATGGGGCAGGAGGCAATCAGCCCCAGCATTTT

clone_size: .
j_call: TRBJ2-5
v_call: TRBV5-1
d_call: TRBD2
cdr3_aa: CASSSGLAQETQYF
cdr3_nt: TGCGCCAGCAGCTCGGGACTAGCCCAAGAGACCCAGTACTTC

clone_size: .
j_call: TRBJ1-2
v_call: TRBV14
d_call: TRBD1
cdr3_aa: CASSPGPDRGLHGYTF
cdr3_nt: TGTGCCAGCAGCCCCGGACCTGACAGGGGGCTGCATGGCTACACCTTC

clone_size: few
j_call: TRBJ2-5
v_call: TRBV9
d_call: TRBD1
cdr3_aa: CASSSVGQGRGEETQYF
cdr3_nt: TGTGCCAGCAGCTCCGTCGGACAGGGGAGAGGAGAAGAGACCCAGTACTTC

clone_size: few
j_call: TRBJ1-4
v_call: TRBV5-1
d_call: .
cdr3_aa: CASSPDGFNEKLFF
cdr3_nt: TGCGCCAGCAGCCCGGACGGTTTTAATGAAAAACTGTTTTTT

clone_size: few
j_call: TRBJ2-7
v_call: TRBV4-3
d_call: TRBD1
cdr3_aa: CASSQDSDRGAYEQYF
cdr3_nt: TGCGCCAGCAGCCAAGATAGCGACAGGGGCGCCTACGAGCAGTACTTC

clone_size: few
j_call: TRBJ1-2
v_call: TRBV5-1
d_call: .
cdr3_aa: CASTPTGGNFYGYTF
cdr3_nt: TGCGCCAGCACCCCAACCGGCGGCAACTTCTATGGCTACACCTTC

clone_size: few
j_call: TRBJ2-5
v_call: TRBV20-1
d_call: .
cdr3_aa: CSARALNVGETQYF
cdr3_nt: TGCAGTGCTAGGGCCTTGAACGTGGGGGAGACCCAGTACTTC

clone_size: many
j_call: TRBJ2-1
v_call: TRBV4-3
d_call: .
cdr3_aa: CASSQNGMGNEQFF
cdr3_nt: TGCGCCAGCAGCCAAAATGGAATGGGAAATGAGCAGTTCTTC

clone_size: .
j_call: TRBJ2-3
v_call: TRBV6-1
d_call: TRBD2
cdr3_aa: CATSTAGGSSGTQYF
cdr3_nt: TGTGCCACCTCGACAGCGGGGGGCTCATCAGGCACGCAGTATTTT

clone_size: .
j_call: TRBJ2-2
v_call: TRBV11-1
d_call: .
cdr3_aa: CASSFETTGELFF
cdr3_nt: TGTGCCAGCAGCTTTGAGACCACCGGGGAGCTGTTTTTT

clone_size: .
j_call: TRBJ2-5
v_call: TRBV7-9
d_call: TRBD2
cdr3_aa: CASSRTSGSGETQYF
cdr3_nt: TGTGCCAGCAGCCGTACTAGCGGCTCGGGGGAGACCCAGTACTTC

clone_size: .
j_call: TRBJ1-6
v_call: TRBV5-5
d_call: .
cdr3_aa: CASSAYRSFSSYNSPLHF
cdr3_nt: TGTGCCAGCAGCGCCTACAGGTCCTTCAGCTCCTATAATTCACCCCTCCACTTT

clone_size: .
j_call: TRBJ2-7
v_call: TRBV7-3
d_call: TRBD1
cdr3_aa: CASRRTGEGDEQYF
cdr3_nt: TGTGCCAGCAGACGGACAGGGGAGGGTGACGAGCAGTACTTC

clone_size: few
j_call: TRBJ2-5
v_call: TRBV11-2
d_call: .
cdr3_aa: CASSSTGYWGETQYF
cdr3_nt: TGTGCCAGCAGTTCAACAGGGTATTGGGGGGAGACCCAGTACTTC

clone_size: few
j_call: TRBJ1-2
v_call: TRBV6-5
d_call: .
cdr3_aa: CASSYDGLYGYTF
cdr3_nt: TGTGCCAGCAGTTACGATGGTCTCTATGGCTACACCTTC

clone_size: .
j_call: TRBJ2-2
v_call: TRBV7-9
d_call: .
cdr3_aa: CASSFRGASDGELFF
cdr3_nt: TGTGCCAGCAGCTTCAGGGGGGCCTCGGACGGGGAGCTGTTTTTT

clone_size: few
j_call: TRBJ1-1
v_call: TRBV5-1
d_call: .
cdr3_aa: CASSADTEAFF
cdr3_nt: TGCGCCAGCAGCGCGGACACTGAAGCTTTCTTT

clone_size: few
j_call: TRBJ1-1
v_call: TRBV7-2
d_call: .
cdr3_aa: CASGGGHTEAFF
cdr3_nt: TGTGCCAGCGGAGGGGGGCACACTGAAGCTTTCTTT

clone_size: few
j_call: TRBJ1-6
v_call: TRBV7-9
d_call: .
cdr3_aa: CASSSPNSFGNSPLHF
cdr3_nt: TGTGCCAGCAGCTCTCCAAATTCGTTCGGGAATTCACCCCTCCACTTT

clone_size: few
j_call: TRBJ2-3
v_call: TRBV2
d_call: .
cdr3_aa: CASSEAGGHADTQYF
cdr3_nt: TGTGCCAGCAGTGAAGCGGGGGGCCACGCAGATACGCAGTATTTT

clone_size: .
j_call: TRBJ2-5
v_call: TRBV5-6
d_call: TRBD2
cdr3_aa: CASSSTTSGGAKTQYF
cdr3_nt: TGTGCCAGCAGCTCGACTACTAGCGGGGGGGCTAAGACCCAGTACTTC

clone_size: few
j_call: TRBJ1-6
v_call: TRBV7-2
d_call: .
cdr3_aa: CASSSYRGFNSPLHF
cdr3_nt: TGTGCCAGCAGCTCATATAGGGGTTTTAATTCACCCCTCCACTTT

clone_size: few
j_call: TRBJ2-2
v_call: TRBV27
d_call: .
cdr3_aa: CASRSLNWGTGELFF
cdr3_nt: TGTGCCAGCAGGAGCTTGAATTGGGGCACCGGGGAGCTGTTTTTT

clone_size: few
j_call: TRBJ2-1
v_call: TRBV12-3/TRBV12-4
d_call: TRBD2
cdr3_aa: CASSFPPSGVYNEQFF
cdr3_nt: TGTGCCAGCAGTTTCCCTCCCAGCGGGGTGTACAATGAGCAGTTCTTC

clone_size: .
j_call: TRBJ2-7
v_call: TRBV5-4
d_call: TRBD1
cdr3_aa: CASSVGQGSPYEQYF
cdr3_nt: TGTGCCAGCAGCGTGGGACAGGGAAGTCCCTACGAGCAGTACTTC

clone_size: few
j_call: TRBJ1-2
v_call: TRBV29-1
d_call: TRBD1
cdr3_aa: CSVERTGGARLYTF
cdr3_nt: TGCAGCGTTGAAAGGACAGGGGGCGCAAGACTATACACCTTC